What follows are 14 T cell receptor beta chains derived from one specimen sequenced in a study of T cell repertoires in cytomegalovirus infection. A single record per CDR3 protein comes from TCRdb applying MiXCR to the reads. Here the sample spans a few hundred thousand distinct CDR3 sequences, 40% being singletons. Their specific antigens are unknown. This specimen consisted of cultured PBMCs, obtained from culture after CMV antigen stimulation. The receptors stem from a human donor in good health (CMV status not recorded). Some clones in this sample may be carry-over from other donors' samples.

This clonotype has a handful of counts. The chain recombines TRBV7-2 with TRBJ1-3; no clear D gene. CDR1 and CDR2 (germline): SGHTA, FQGNSA. CDR3 length equals 15 residues. V gave up 2 bases and J gave up 0 bases, with 8 bases separating them. The CDR3, as DNA: TGTGCCAGCAGCTTACCGGGTACCTCTGGAAACACCATATATTTT. Its translation: CASSLPGTSGNTIYF. The complete variable domain, with remaining parts taken from reference TRBV7-2 and TRBJ1-3, reads GAGVSQSPSNKVTEKGKDVELRCDPISGHTALYWYRQSLGQGLEFLIYFQGNSAPDKSGLPSDRFSAERTGGSVSTLTIQRTQQEDSAVYLCASSLPGTSGNTIYFGEGSWLTVV.

The chain uses TRBV20-1 and TRBJ2-7; possible D gene TRBD1, 6 bases. CDR1 is DFQATT and CDR2 is SNEGSKA in the germline V gene (reference sequence). The length of the CDR3 is 12 residues. V lost 5 bases to trimming and J lost 6 bases, with 14 bases between them. CDR3 nucleotide sequence: TGCAGTGCTCGCTTAATGGGGGCCGAGCAGTACTTC. Residues: CSARLMGAEQYF.

CDR3 protein: CASSLVAAFNNEQFF. CDR3 in DNA: TGTGCCAGCAGCTTAGTAGCGGCCTTCAACAATGAGCAGTTCTTC. This chain uses TRBV7-2 with TRBJ2-1, with D possibly matching TRBD2 (6 bases). Trimming pared 1 base from V and 5 bases from J, leaving 12 bases between. The CDR3 has 15 amino acids. Germline assignment: CDR1 SGHTA and CDR2 FQGNSA.

This clonotype was counted only a few times. J is TRBJ1-2 and V is TRBV6-5; D gene ambiguous. The CDR3 spans 11 residues. The germline gives CDR1 MNHEY, CDR2 SVGAGI. The germline V and J ends were trimmed by 5 bases and 7 bases, with 8 bases remaining between them. CDR3 loop: CASSITSGYTF. CDR3 bases: TGTGCCAGCAGTATTACTTCTGGCTACACCTTC.

This clonotype turned up a few times. The chain uses TRBV3-1 and TRBJ1-4; tentative D call: TRBD1 (6 bases). Trimming pared 4 bases from V and 5 bases from J, leaving 20 bases between. This CDR3 is built from 17 residues. Germline assignment: CDR1 LGHDT and CDR2 YNNKEL (reference sequence). The CDR3 DNA follows: TGTGCCAGCAGCCTAGAGTCTACCGGGACACAAAATGAAAAACTGTTTTTT. Encoded protein: CASSLESTGTQNEKLFF.

The CDR3 DNA is TGCGCCAGCAGCGTTACCCCCGGGACTAGCGCCGAGCAGTACTTC. Residues: CASSVTPGTSAEQYF. The V gene is TRBV5-1, the J gene TRBJ2-7; 10 positions agree with TRBD2. Germline CDR1 SGHRS, CDR2 YFSETQ. This CDR3 region has 15 residues. Trimming cost V 4 bases and J 6 bases; bases outside gene matches: 10. Full variable domain (remainder filled in from reference TRBV5-1 and TRBJ2-7): KAGVTQTPRYLIKTRGQQVTLSCSPISGHRSVSWYQQTPGQGLQFLFEYFSETQRNKGNFPGRFSGRQFSNSRSEMNVSTLELGDSALYLCASSVTPGTSAEQYFGPGTRLTVT.

V and J are TRBV7-2 and TRBJ2-3, with D unclear. Trimming took off 5 bases at V and 5 bases at J, with 11 bases between the two ends. CDR1 SGHTA and CDR2 FQGNSA come from the germline V gene. The CDR3 runs 13 residues. CDR3 residues: CASSPTRRDTQYF. CDR3 nucleotides: TGTGCCAGCAGCCCGACCCGGAGAGATACGCAGTATTTT.

The rearrangement joins TRBV5-5 to TRBJ2-3; maybe TRBD2 (7 bases). Germline CDR1 SGHKS, CDR2 YYEKEE (reference sequence). Trimming shortened V by 6 bases and J by 5 bases, and 13 bases separated the two germline ends. The CDR3 has 13 amino acids. The CDR3 sequence: CASTFGGLDTQYF. The CDR3 nucleotides read TGTGCCAGCACCTTCGGGGGGCTAGATACGCAGTATTTT.

This clonotype was detected only a few times. The V gene is TRBV7-2, the J gene TRBJ1-2; tentative D call: TRBD1 (5 bases). Germline V gene sequence: CDR1 SGHTA, CDR2 FQGNSA. This CDR3 is built from 14 residues. The V gene lost 2 bases and the J gene lost 7 bases, with 14 bases spanning the gap. The CDR3 bases are TGTGCCAGCAGCTTATCTTGGGGCGGAGGTGGCTACACCTTC. Its protein product is CASSLSWGGGGYTF. Complete variable domain (other parts from reference TRBV7-2 and TRBJ1-2): GAGVSQSPSNKVTEKGKDVELRCDPISGHTALYWYRQSLGQGLEFLIYFQGNSAPDKSGLPSDRFSAERTGGSVSTLTIQRTQQEDSAVYLCASSLSWGGGGYTFGSGTRLTVV.

This sequence joins TRBV4-1 and TRBJ2-2; D gene ambiguous. This CDR3 has 16 amino acids. Germline lookup yields CDR1 MGHRA and CDR2 YSYEKL. V was pared by 4 bases and J by 0 bases, with 12 bases between. The CDR3 DNA reads as TGCGCCAGCAGCCCGGCCCCGGGTTCGAACACCGGGGAGCTGTTTTTT. Encoded protein: CASSPAPGSNTGELFF.

This clonotype occurred a few times. V usage is TRBV7-6 and J usage is TRBJ2-5; D not resolved. The length of the CDR3 is 14 residues. Between the trimmed V and J ends, which lost 5 bases and 5 bases, there was a span of 15 bases. Germline V lookup: CDR1 SGHVS, CDR2 FNYEAQ. The DNA of the CDR3 is TGTGCCAGCAGCCCCCGCGGACCGGTGGAGACCCAGTACTTC. Its translation is CASSPRGPVETQYF.

CDR3 region: CASSLGEQGMTFF. The DNA of the CDR3 is TGCGCCAGCAGCTTGGGGGAACAGGGTATGACTTTCTTT. The gene calls are TRBV5-1 and TRBJ1-1; perhaps TRBD1 as D (6 bases). The CDR3 has 13 amino acids. Germline assignment: CDR1 SGHRS and CDR2 YFSETQ. Between the trimmed V and J ends, which lost 0 bases and 12 bases, there was a span of 15 bases.

The chain combines TRBV27 with TRBJ1-6; tentative D call: TRBD1 (5 bases). This CDR3 has 13 amino acids. V was pared by 7 bases and J by 8 bases, with 12 bases between. Germline CDR1 MNHEY, CDR2 SMNVEV (reference sequence). The CDR3 coding sequence is TGTGCCAGCACCGCAGGGCTATATTCACCCCTCCACTTT. Its translation: CASTAGLYSPLHF.

The chain recombines TRBV5-1 with TRBJ2-3; 12 bases align to TRBD2. CDR3 length equals 17 residues. Losses at the gene ends were 2 bases for V and 4 bases for J; bases not matched to a gene: 8. Per germline, CDR1 SGHRS and CDR2 YFSETQ. This chain's CDR3 is CASSFGTSGSYADTQYF. In DNA form, the CDR3 reads TGCGCCAGCAGCTTCGGGACTAGCGGGTCATATGCAGATACGCAGTATTTT.